Reported below is one T cell receptor (beta chain). The antigen is unknown. People who had autoimmune disease history or systemic immunosuppression were excluded. CDR3 length equals 14 residues. The repertoire was sequenced with immunoSEQ multiplex PCR; TCRdb's copy has only in-frame clones and lacks some. The sample has 40,000 to 55,000 clones; roughly 90% are singletons. The sample comes from a study of OX40 agonist ivuxolimab in advanced cancers. Study summary: People in dose escalation had one of these cancers: hepatocellular carcinoma, melanoma, renal cell or head and neck cancer. Regarding the study as a whole: Several nonresponders also turned out to have low normalized T-cell clonal expansion. Compared with others, partial responders at 0.1-3.0 mg/kg displayed clonal expansion among the lowest.

This clonotype was obtained from an adult with an advanced solid tumor such as melanoma, head and neck, liver or kidney cancer. This chain uses TRBV21-1 with TRBJ2-7; the table's TRBD2 call for D was not verified on the DNA. TRBV21-1 corresponds to a pseudogene. The material was CD4+ or CD8+ T cells sorted from blood, obtained in a trial of the OX40 agonist ivuxolimab. CDR3 in DNA: TGTGCCAGCAGCAAAGGAGGCAGCTCCTACGAGCAGTACTTC. Its protein product is CASSKGGSSYEQYF.